This T cell receptor beta chain was sequenced during a study of T cells in Graves' hyperthyroidism and ophthalmopathy. Study-level results: Most clonotypes expanded in the thyroid (above 0.001) were also present in blood.

The table lists this clonotype with many counts. Its target is not known. This CDR3 region has 14 residues. Germline CDR1 is DFQATT and CDR2 is SNEGSKA (reference sequence). Trimming shortened V by 6 bases and J by 7 bases, and 21 bases separated the two germline ends. TCR beta CDR3 regions were amplified from RNA. The primer set for the first-round RT-PCR of the TCR CDR3 was HTBI. One entry per CDR3 protein results from TCRdb running MiXCR on the multiplex PCR reads. The sample records 350,000 to 400,000 distinct CDR3 sequences, about 18% being singletons. The sample taken for sequencing was blood. The gene calls are TRBV20-1 and TRBJ1-2; a possible D gene is TRBD1 (5 bases). The sequence derives from a woman aged 18 to 35 with Graves' hyperthyroidism. In DNA, the CDR3 is TGCAGTGCCCGCATAGGGGAATATTCGGTTGGCTACACCTTC. Amino acid sequence: CSARIGEYSVGYTF.